This TCR beta chain is drawn from a study of metastatic and nonmetastatic thyroid tumors. As for the study in general: Repertoires from blood and tumor or nodule tissue of malignant and benign thyroid patients were compared. Regarding the study as a whole: For both blood and tumor, malignant thyroid tumors reportedly showed significantly higher TCR beta diversity than benign nodules did.

This clone was detected a few times. Its specificity is unknown. CDR1 and CDR2 from the germline V gene are MNHEY and SVGEGT. The length of the CDR3 is 15 residues. V was shortened by 2 bases and J by 0 bases, with 5 bases between the two germline ends. Treatment of any kind had been given to no patient before thyroid surgery. With MiXCR, TCRdb reprocessed the PCR reads. The table lists around 28,000 clones, 25% to 30% of them singletons. Sequencing was performed on blood. The genes are TRBV6-2 or TRBV6-3 and TRBJ1-6; D is unclear. This TCR came from a female donor with papillary thyroid cancer or a benign thyroid nodule (not recorded which). Some clones in this sample may be carry-over from other donors' samples. The CDR3 DNA is TGTGCCAGCAGTTACCAAAGCTCCTATAATTCACCCCTCCACTTT. Encoded protein: CASSYQSSYNSPLHF.